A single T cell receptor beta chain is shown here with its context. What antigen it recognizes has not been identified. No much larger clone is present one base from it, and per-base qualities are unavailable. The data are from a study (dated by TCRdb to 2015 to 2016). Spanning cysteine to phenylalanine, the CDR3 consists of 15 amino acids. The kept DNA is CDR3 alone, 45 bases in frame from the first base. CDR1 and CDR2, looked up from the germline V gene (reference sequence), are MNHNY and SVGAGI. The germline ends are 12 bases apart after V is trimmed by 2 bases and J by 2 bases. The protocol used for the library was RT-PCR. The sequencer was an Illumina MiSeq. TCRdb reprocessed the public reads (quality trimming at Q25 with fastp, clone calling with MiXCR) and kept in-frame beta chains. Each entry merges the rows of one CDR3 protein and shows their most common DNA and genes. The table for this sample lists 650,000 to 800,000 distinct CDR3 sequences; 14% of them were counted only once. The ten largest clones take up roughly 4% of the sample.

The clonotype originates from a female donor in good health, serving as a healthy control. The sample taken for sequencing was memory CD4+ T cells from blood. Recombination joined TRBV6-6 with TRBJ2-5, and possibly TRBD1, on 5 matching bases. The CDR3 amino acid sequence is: CASSYGANGQETQYF. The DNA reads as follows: TGTGCCAGCAGTTACGGGGCCAATGGTCAAGAGACCCAGTACTTC.